The table lists the clone carrying this TCR beta chain with many counts. Its matching antigen is unknown. These data are taken from a study of blood T cells in healthy people across ages. At the level of the study: The capture of about one barcoded beta molecule per two T cells was achieved by template switching. Study-wide points: PBMCs left unsorted prevented a conclusive naive versus antigen-experienced comparison. Naive CD4+ cell counts and diversity both ran higher in long-lived than in aged donors.

With a J-beta primer mix and a sample-barcoded 5' primer, a second PCR ran about 6 to 11 cycles. TCRdb itself ran the 5' RACE reads through MiXCR, one entry per CDR3 protein. The sample lists some 640,000 distinct CDR3 sequences; under 30% were seen once. Each of the donors had ten milliliters of peripheral blood drawn into EDTA-treated Vacutainer tubes. V was shortened by 5 bases and J by 8 bases, with 19 bases between the two germline ends. The CDR3 is made up of 15 amino acids. Germline assignment: CDR1 SEHNR and CDR2 FQNEAQ (reference sequence). The material sequenced was blood. The sequence was obtained from a woman at least 80 years old in good health. The chain carries TRBV7-9 and TRBJ2-1, with D tentatively TRBD1 (6 bases). The CDR3 region has the DNA TGTGCCAGCAGCCGTGGGGGACCCAGGGGCGATGAGCAGTTCTTC. Protein: CASSRGGPRGDEQFF.